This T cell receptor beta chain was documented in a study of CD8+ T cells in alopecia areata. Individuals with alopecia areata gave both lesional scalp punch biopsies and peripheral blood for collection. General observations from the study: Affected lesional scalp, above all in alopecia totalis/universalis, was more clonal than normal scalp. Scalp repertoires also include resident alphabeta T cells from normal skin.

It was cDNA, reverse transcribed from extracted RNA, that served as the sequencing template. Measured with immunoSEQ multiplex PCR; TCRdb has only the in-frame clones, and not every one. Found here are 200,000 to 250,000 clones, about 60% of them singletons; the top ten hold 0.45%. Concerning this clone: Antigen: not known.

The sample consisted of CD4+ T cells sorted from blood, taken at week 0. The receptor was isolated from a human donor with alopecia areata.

For the CDR3, the DNA is TGTGCCACCAGCAGGGGTGCCGGGACAGGGTATGGCTACACCTTC. It codes for CATSRGAGTGYGYTF. This chain links TRBV15 with TRBJ1-2; 9 nucleotides agree with TRBD1. V gave up 3 bases and J gave up 5 bases; unmatched junction bases: 7. The CDR3 spans 15 residues. Per germline, CDR1 LNHNV and CDR2 YYDKDF (reference sequence).